These 12 T cell receptor beta chains originate from one sample sequenced in a study of tumor-infiltrating lymphocytes in primary liver carcinoma (TCRdb year 2017). Without any cell sorting, total RNA and DNA were extracted together from about 19-30 mg of bulk tissue using the AllPrep DNA/RNA mini kit. Reads for this sample came from an Illumina HiSeq 2500. Using a constant-region primer and ProtoScript II reverse transcriptase, TCRbeta-specific cDNA was reverse-transcribed from 500 ng total RNA. The TCRbeta libraries were prepared through three rounds of nested multiplex PCR following a slightly modified ARM-PCR procedure. Each of the first two PCR rounds ran for about 10 cycles using multiplex TRBV1-TRBV30 forward primers together with a Cbeta reverse primer. The public reads were reanalyzed by TCRdb: fastp trimming at Q25, MiXCR alignment, in-frame beta chains only. A single entry per CDR3 protein holds the most common genes and DNA from its merged rows. The sample table shows tens of thousands of distinct CDR3 sequences, and more than 60% are seen once. The ten most abundant clones make up less than 50% of the sample.

Sequencing input: tumor-adjacent normal liver tissue. The receptor set was obtained from a woman under 40 with primary liver carcinoma and hepatitis B virus infection.

Turning to this clonotype: The germline gene is not matched at one end of the junction; a read error may be the cause. The V call is TRBV13, the J call TRBJ1-1; 10 nucleotides line up with TRBD1. Looked up from germline, CDR1 is PRHDT and CDR2 is FYEKMQ (reference sequence). This CDR3 is built from 14 residues. CDR3 in amino acids: CARRTGGAYTEALF. As DNA, the CDR3 is TGTGCCAGAAGGACAGGGGGTGCATACACTGAAGCTCTCTTT.

The V and J genes are TRBV6-1 and TRBJ1-3, with D hard to call. V lost 2 bases to trimming and J lost 0 bases, with 23 bases between them. Germline loops: CDR1 MNHNS, CDR2 SASEGT. The CDR3 is 20 residues long. CDR3 protein: CASSEMWITDTDPSGNTIYF. CDR3 DNA sequence: TGTGCCAGCAGTGAAATGTGGATAACAGACACAGATCCCTCTGGAAACACCATATATTTT.

This rearrangement joins TRBV20-1 to TRBJ1-5; no definite D call. This CDR3 has 13 residues. Looked up from germline, CDR1 is DFQATT and CDR2 is SNEGSKA (reference sequence). The V end lost 6 bases, the J end lost 3 bases, and 12 bases lay between the germline ends. This CDR3 is CSALGAHNQPQHF. The CDR3 DNA is TGCAGTGCCCTCGGAGCCCACAATCAGCCCCAGCATTTT.

Comments on this clonotype: The junction departs from germline at one end; a sequencing error may be responsible. The CDR3 reads CPSSRASARIIEQFF. The CDR3 nucleotides are TGTCCCAGCAGCCGTGCTAGCGCGAGGATCATTGAGCAGTTCTTC. The chain has TRBV11-2 and TRBJ2-1, with a weak D call TRBD2 (6 bases). CDR3 size: 15 residues. CDR1 is SGHAT, CDR2 FQNNGV, per germline. The entire variable domain, with the rest obtained from reference TRBV11-2 and TRBJ2-1, is as follows: EAGVAQSPRYKIIEKRQSVAFWCNPISGHATLYWYQQILGQGPKLLIQFQNNGVVDDSQLPKDRFSAERLKGVDSTLKIQPAKLEDSAVYLCPSSRASARIIEQFFGPGTRLTVL.

This rearrangement joins TRBV28 to TRBJ2-1; 10 bases are shared with TRBD1. The V segment lost 6 bases and the J segment 13 bases; nucleotides outside the gene matches: 15. This CDR3 has 15 residues. Germline lookup yields CDR1 MDHEN and CDR2 SYDVKM. The CDR3 loop reads CASRSGTGEDIDQFF. The CDR3 region has the DNA TGTGCCAGCAGATCCGGGACAGGGGAGGATATTGATCAGTTCTTC. Full variable domain (rest looked up from reference TRBV28 and TRBJ2-1): DVKVTQSSRYLVKRTGEKVFLECVQDMDHENMFWYRQDPGLGLRLIYFSYDVKMKEKGDIPEGYSVSREKKERFSLILESASTNQTSMYLCASRSGTGEDIDQFFGPGTRLTVL.

This chain joins TRBV29-1 and TRBJ2-3; D is undetermined. Germline-derived CDR1 and CDR2 are SQVTM and ANQGSEA. This CDR3 contains 13 residues. V was trimmed by 8 bases and J by 0 bases, leaving 12 bases between them. CDR3 in amino acids: CSMQTFSTDTQYF. The DNA for the CDR3 is TGCAGCATGCAGACTTTCAGCACAGATACGCAGTATTTT.

A note on this clonotype: The CDR3 ends on some other residue instead of the conserved phenylalanine or tryptophan, so this is likely a read error. V is TRBV4-2 and J is TRBJ2-7; 7 positions agree with TRBD2. V shed 0 bases and J 2 bases; nucleotides not matched to a gene: 10. Germline-derived CDR1 and CDR2 are LGHNA and YNFKEQ. This CDR3 is built from 17 residues. The chain's CDR3 is CASSQERIAGDAYEQYL. Here the CDR3 DNA reads TGTGCCAGCAGCCAAGAAAGAATCGCGGGGGATGCCTACGAGCAGTACTTA.

In its sample, this clonotype was seen once. A much more abundant neighbour one base away suggests this may be a read error. The J gene is TRBJ2-7, the V gene TRBV11-2, with D unresolved. V lost 6 bases to trimming and J lost 2 bases, with 14 bases between them. CDR1 is SGHAT and CDR2 is FQNNGV in the germline V gene. This CDR3 has 14 residues. The CDR3, as DNA: TGTGCCAGCAGTTTAATGGACGCTGCCTACGAGCAGTACTTC. Residues: CASSLMDAAYEQYF.

Notes on this clonotype: One end of the junction is discordant with germline, which a read error may explain. The chain combines TRBV6-2 or TRBV6-3 with TRBJ2-4, with D hard to call. There are 13 residues in the CDR3. Germline assignment: CDR1 MNHEY and CDR2 SVGEGT. The CDR3 nucleotides read TGTGCCAGCAGTTACCCTAGGAAGAACATTCAATACTTC. Amino acid sequence: CASSYPRKNIQYF.

As for this clonotype: At one end, the junction sequence differs from germline, possibly due to a read error. The chain carries TRBV18 and TRBJ2-6; D is possibly TRBD1 or TRBD2 (5 bases each). This CDR3 comprises 20 residues. The V gene's germline CDR1 is KGHSH and CDR2 LQKENI. The CDR3 sequence: CASSPRAGGLAHSGANILTF. CDR3 nucleotide sequence: TGTGCCAGCTCACCAAGGGCGGGTGGGCTCGCCCACTCTGGGGCCAACATCCTGACTTTC.

Concerning this clonotype: Its ends do not fully match the called genes, so a read error is possible. CDR3 nucleotide sequence: TGTAGCGTTGAACTCCATCTTTGGAATGAGCAGTTCTTC. Translation: CSVELHLWNEQFF. The chain is built from TRBV29-1 and TRBJ2-1; D might be TRBD2 (5 bases). This CDR3 has 13 residues. In germline, CDR1 is SQVTM, CDR2 ANQGSEA.

Comment on this clonotype: One end of the junction does not line up with germline, which may come from a read error. This chain links TRBV4-3 with TRBJ2-1; tentative D call: TRBD2 (6 bases). CDR3 size: 18 residues. CDR1 is LGHNA, CDR2 YSLEER, per germline. The CDR3 sequence is CANSPTIADPVSYNEQFF. The DNA for the CDR3 is TGCGCCAACAGCCCCACGATAGCGGACCCAGTCTCCTACAATGAGCAGTTCTTC.